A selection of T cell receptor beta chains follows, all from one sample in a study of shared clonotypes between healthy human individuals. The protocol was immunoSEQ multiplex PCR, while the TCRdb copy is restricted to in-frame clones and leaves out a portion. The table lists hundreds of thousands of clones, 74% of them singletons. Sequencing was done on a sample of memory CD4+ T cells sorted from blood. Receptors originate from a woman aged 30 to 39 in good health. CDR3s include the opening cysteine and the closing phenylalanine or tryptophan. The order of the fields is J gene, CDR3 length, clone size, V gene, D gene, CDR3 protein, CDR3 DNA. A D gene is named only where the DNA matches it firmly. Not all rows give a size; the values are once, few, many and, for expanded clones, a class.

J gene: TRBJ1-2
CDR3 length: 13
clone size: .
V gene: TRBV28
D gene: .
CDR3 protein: CAISRGWEDGYTF
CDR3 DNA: TGTGCCATCTCACGGGGTTGGGAGGATGGCTACACCTTC

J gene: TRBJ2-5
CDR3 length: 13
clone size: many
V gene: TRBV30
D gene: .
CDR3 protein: CAWSEGFSETQYF
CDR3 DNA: TGTGCCTGGAGTGAGGGCTTCTCAGAGACCCAGTACTTC

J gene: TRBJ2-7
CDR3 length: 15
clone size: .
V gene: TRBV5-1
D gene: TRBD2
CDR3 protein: CASSLLSGEGREQYF
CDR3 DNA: TGCGCCAGCAGCTTGCTTTCGGGGGAGGGACGCGAGCAGTACTTC

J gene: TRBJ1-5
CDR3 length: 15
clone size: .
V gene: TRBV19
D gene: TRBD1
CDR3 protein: CASSTLEGGGQPQHF
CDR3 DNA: TGTGCCAGTAGTACTTTAGAAGGGGGCGGCCAGCCCCAGCATTTT

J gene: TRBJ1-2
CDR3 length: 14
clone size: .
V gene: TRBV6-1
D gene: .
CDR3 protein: CASSEGSGTYGYTF
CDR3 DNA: TGTGCCAGCAGTGAAGGGTCCGGGACCTATGGCTACACCTTC

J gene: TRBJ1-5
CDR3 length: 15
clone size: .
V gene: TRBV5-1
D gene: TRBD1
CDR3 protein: CASSLGDRDGQPQHF
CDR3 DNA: TGCGCCAGCAGCTTGGGGGACAGGGATGGTCAGCCCCAGCATTTT

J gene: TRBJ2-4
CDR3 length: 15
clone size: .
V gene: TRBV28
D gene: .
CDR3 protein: CASSLGGQGSDIQYF
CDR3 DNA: TGTGCCAGCAGTTTAGGGGGGCAGGGGAGCGACATTCAGTACTTC

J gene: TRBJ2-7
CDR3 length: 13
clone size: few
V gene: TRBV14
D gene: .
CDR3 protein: CASSLPGAHEQYF
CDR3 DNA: TGTGCCAGCAGCCTCCCAGGGGCTCACGAGCAGTACTTC

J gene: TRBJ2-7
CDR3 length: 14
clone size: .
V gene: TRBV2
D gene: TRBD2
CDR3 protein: CASSDRDYFYEQYF
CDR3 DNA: TGTGCCAGCAGTGACAGGGACTATTTCTACGAGCAGTACTTC

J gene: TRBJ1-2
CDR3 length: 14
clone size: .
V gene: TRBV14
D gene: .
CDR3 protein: CASSQIGPSYGYTF
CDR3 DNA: TGTGCCAGCAGCCAAATCGGACCCAGCTATGGCTACACCTTC

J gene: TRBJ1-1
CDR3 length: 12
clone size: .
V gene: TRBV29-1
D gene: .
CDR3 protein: CSVLRQNTEAFF
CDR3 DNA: TGCAGCGTTCTTAGACAGAACACTGAAGCTTTCTTT

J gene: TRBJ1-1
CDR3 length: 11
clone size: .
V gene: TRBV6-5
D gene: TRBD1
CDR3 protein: CASSDREEAFF
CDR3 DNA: TGTGCCAGCAGTGACAGGGAAGAAGCTTTCTTT

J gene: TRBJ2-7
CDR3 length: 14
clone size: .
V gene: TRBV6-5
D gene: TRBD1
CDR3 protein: CASSYRDRSYEQYF
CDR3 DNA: TGTGCCAGCAGTTACAGGGACAGGTCCTACGAGCAGTACTTC

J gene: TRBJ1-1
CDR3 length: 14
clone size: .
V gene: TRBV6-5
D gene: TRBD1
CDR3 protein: CASSTSGTGVVAFF
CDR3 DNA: TGTGCCAGCAGTACCTCCGGGACAGGGGTTGTTGCTTTCTTT

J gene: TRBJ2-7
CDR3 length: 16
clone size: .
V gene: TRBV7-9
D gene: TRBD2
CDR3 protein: CASSSPGTGGVREQYF
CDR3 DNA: TGTGCCAGCAGCTCCCCGGGGACGGGGGGGGTACGGGAGCAGTACTTC

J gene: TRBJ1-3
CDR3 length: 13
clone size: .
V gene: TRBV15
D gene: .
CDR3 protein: CATSRRRGNTIYF
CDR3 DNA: TGTGCCACCAGCAGACGTAGGGGAAACACCATATATTTT

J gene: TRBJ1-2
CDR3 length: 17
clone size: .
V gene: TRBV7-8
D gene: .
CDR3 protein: CASSLESANPLNYGYTF
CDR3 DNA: TGTGCCAGCAGCTTAGAGTCAGCTAACCCCCTTAACTATGGCTACACCTTC

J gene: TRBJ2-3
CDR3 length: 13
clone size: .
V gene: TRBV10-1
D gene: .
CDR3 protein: CASAGPNTDTQYF
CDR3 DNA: TGCGCCAGCGCGGGACCGAACACAGATACGCAGTATTTT

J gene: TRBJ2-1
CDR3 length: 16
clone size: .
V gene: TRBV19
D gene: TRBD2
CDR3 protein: CASSSKPGLAGELLFF
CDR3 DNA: TGTGCCAGTAGTTCCAAACCGGGACTAGCGGGAGAATTATTATTCTTC

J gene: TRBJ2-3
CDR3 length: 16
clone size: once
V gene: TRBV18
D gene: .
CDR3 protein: CASSPLAVLTTDTQYF
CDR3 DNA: TGTGCCAGCTCACCATTAGCGGTACTAACCACAGATACGCAGTATTTT

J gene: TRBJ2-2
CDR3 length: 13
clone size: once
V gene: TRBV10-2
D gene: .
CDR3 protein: CASRLSFSGELFF
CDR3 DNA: TGCGCCAGCAGACTGTCATTTTCGGGGGAGCTGTTTTTT

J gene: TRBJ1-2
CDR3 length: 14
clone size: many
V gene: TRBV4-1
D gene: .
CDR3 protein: CASSPTEGGYGYTF
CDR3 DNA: TGCGCCAGCAGCCCGACAGAGGGGGGCTATGGCTACACCTTC

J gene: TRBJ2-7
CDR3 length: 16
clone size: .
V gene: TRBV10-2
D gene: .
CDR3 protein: CASSESTGGRDGRQYF
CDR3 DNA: TGCGCCAGCAGTGAGTCGACGGGGGGCCGGGACGGAAGGCAGTACTTC

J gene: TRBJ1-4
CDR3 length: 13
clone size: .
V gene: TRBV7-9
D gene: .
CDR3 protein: CASLRAANEKLFF
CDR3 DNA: TGTGCCAGCTTGCGGGCGGCTAATGAAAAACTGTTTTTT

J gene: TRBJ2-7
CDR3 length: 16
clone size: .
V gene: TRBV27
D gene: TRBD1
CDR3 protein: CASSFRYRGLGDEQYF
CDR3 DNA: TGTGCCAGCAGTTTCCGCTACAGGGGGCTCGGGGACGAGCAGTACTTC

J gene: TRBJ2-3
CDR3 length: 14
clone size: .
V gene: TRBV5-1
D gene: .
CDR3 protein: CASSPGDPTDTQYF
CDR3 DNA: TGCGCCAGCAGCCCAGGGGATCCCACAGATACGCAGTATTTT

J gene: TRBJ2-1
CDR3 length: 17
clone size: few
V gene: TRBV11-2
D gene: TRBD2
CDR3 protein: CASSSSSAGGPSNEQFF
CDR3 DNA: TGTGCCAGCAGCTCTTCCTCAGCGGGAGGGCCCTCCAATGAGCAGTTCTTC

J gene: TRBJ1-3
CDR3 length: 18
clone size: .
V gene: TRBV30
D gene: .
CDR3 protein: CAWSGGSGRGYSGNTIYF
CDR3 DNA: TGTGCCTGGAGTGGGGGTAGTGGCAGGGGCTATTCTGGAAACACCATATATTTT

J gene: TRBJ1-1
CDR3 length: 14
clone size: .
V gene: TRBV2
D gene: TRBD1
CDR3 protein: CASATQGGNTEAFF
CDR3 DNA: TGTGCCAGCGCCACCCAGGGGGGGAACACTGAAGCTTTCTTT

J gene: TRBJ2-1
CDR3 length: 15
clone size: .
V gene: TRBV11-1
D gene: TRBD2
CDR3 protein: CASSLTSGNYNEQFF
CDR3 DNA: TGTGCCAGCAGCTTGACTAGCGGAAATTACAATGAGCAGTTCTTC

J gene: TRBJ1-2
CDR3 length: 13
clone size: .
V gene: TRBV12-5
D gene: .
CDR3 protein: CASVLVRGFGYTF
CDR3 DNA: TGTGCTAGTGTTTTGGTTAGGGGTTTCGGCTACACCTTC

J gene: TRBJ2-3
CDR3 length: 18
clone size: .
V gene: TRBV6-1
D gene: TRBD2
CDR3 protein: CASSELAGGTLGTDTQYF
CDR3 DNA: TGTGCCAGCAGTGAACTAGCGGGAGGGACACTAGGCACAGATACGCAGTATTTT

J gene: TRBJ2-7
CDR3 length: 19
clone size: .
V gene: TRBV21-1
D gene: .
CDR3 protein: CASSYLEFTGRKTPYEQYF
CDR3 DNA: TGTGCCAGCAGCTACCTCGAATTCACGGGACGGAAAACCCCCTACGAGCAGTACTTC

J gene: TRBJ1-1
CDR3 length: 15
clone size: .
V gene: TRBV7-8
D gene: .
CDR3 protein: CASSFDRKPHTEAFF
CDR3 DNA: TGTGCCAGCAGCTTTGACCGCAAACCTCACACTGAAGCTTTCTTT

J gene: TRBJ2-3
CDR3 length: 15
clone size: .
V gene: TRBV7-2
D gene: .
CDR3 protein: CASSRAGWGTDTQYF
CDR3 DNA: TGTGCCAGCAGCCGCGCGGGATGGGGCACAGATACGCAGTATTTT

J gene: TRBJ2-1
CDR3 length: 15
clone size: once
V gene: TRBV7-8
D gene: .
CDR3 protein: CASSLAELAYNEQFF
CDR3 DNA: TGTGCCAGCAGCTTAGCTGAACTAGCCTACAATGAGCAGTTCTTC

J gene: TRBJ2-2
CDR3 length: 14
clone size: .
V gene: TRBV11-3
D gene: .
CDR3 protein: CASSLVLNTGELFF
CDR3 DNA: TGTGCCAGCAGCTTAGTTTTGAACACCGGGGAGCTGTTTTTT

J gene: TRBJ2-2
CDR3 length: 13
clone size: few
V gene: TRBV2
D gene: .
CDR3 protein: CASSEEADGELFF
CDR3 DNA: TGTGCCAGCAGTGAAGAGGCAGACGGGGAGCTGTTTTTT

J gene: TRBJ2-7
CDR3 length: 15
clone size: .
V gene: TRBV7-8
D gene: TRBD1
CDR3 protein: CASSPQGLKVYEQYF
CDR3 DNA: TGTGCCAGCAGCCCACAGGGGCTAAAGGTCTACGAGCAGTACTTC

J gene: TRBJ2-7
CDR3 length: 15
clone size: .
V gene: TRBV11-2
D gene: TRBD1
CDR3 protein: CASSLGTGNLGEQYF
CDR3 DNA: TGTGCCAGCAGCTTAGGGACAGGGAACCTTGGGGAGCAGTACTTC

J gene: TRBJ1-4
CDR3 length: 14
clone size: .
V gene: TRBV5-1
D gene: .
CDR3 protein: CASSYDSLYEKLFF
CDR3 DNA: TGCGCCAGCAGCTACGACAGTCTTTATGAAAAACTGTTTTTT

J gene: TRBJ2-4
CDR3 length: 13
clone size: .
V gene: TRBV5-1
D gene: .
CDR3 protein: CASSLGQVGIQYF
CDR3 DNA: TGCGCCAGCAGCTTGGGACAGGTGGGCATTCAGTACTTC

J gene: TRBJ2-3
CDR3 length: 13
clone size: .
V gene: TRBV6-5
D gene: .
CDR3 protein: CASSLEGSGTQYF
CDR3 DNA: TGTGCCAGCAGCCTAGAGGGATCGGGTACGCAGTATTTT

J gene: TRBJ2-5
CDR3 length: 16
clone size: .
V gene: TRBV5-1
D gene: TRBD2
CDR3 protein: CASRKNSGRAGETQYF
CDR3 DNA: TGCGCCAGCAGGAAGAATAGCGGGAGGGCCGGGGAGACCCAGTACTTC

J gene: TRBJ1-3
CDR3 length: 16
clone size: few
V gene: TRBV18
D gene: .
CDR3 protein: CASSPLGTRSGNTIYF
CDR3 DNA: TGTGCCAGCTCACCACTCGGCACGCGCTCTGGAAACACCATATATTTT

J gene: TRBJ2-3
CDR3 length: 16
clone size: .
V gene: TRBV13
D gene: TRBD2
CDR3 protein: CASSFVSSGYTDTQYF
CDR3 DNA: TGTGCCAGCAGCTTCGTTTCTAGCGGCTACACAGATACGCAGTATTTT